The 8 T cell receptor beta chains listed next were all sequenced from one sample in a study of control samples from healthy donors and cancer patients. TCRdb's copy holds only in-frame clones and misses some; the assay was immunoSEQ multiplex PCR. The repertoire holds fewer than 150,000 clones, with approximately 90% as singletons. The sequenced sample consisted of blood. The receptors were sampled from a woman between 18 and 30 years old in good health.

The chain's CDR3 is CASSQLPTGKGNTIYF. In nucleotides, the CDR3 is TGTGCCAGCAGCCAATTGCCAACAGGGAAAGGAAACACCATATATTTT. The chain recombines TRBV3-1 (or the pseudogene TRBV3-2) with TRBJ1-3; D may be TRBD1 (6 bases). This CDR3 comprises 16 residues. Looked up from germline, CDR1 is LGHDT and CDR2 is YNNKEL (reference sequence). V shed 2 bases and J shed 4 bases, with 15 bases lying between them.

The CDR3 coding sequence is TGTGCCAGCAGCTTAATTTCGGCCCGCACAGATACGCAGTATTTT. Translation: CASSLISARTDTQYF. The rearrangement uses TRBV7-9 and TRBJ2-3, with no clear D. The ends were cut back, 2 bases at V and 1 base at J, with 10 bases in the middle. The CDR3 length is 15 residues. The germline CDR1 and CDR2 sequences are SEHNR and FQNEAQ (reference sequence). Combining the CDR3 with reference TRBV7-9 and TRBJ2-3 gives the whole variable domain DTGVSQNPRHKITKRGQNVTFRCDPISEHNRLYWYRQTLGQGPEFLTYFQNEAQLEKSRLLSDRFSAERPKGSFSTLEIQRTEQGDSAMYLCASSLISARTDTQYFGPGTRLTVL.

The V and J genes are TRBV28 and TRBJ2-1, with a tentative D call TRBD1 (5 bases). This CDR3 is 14 amino acids long. Germline lookup yields CDR1 MDHEN and CDR2 SYDVKM. Between the trimmed V and J ends, which lost 5 bases and 3 bases, there was a span of 11 bases. As DNA, the CDR3 is TGTGCCAGCAGTCCACAGGAGTACTACAATGAGCAGTTCTTC. This translates into CASSPQEYYNEQFF.

This CDR3 is CASSEGARTQYF. The CDR3 nucleotides read TGTGCCAGCAGTGAAGGAGCGAGGACCCAGTACTTC. The V gene is TRBV6-1, the J gene TRBJ2-5; D is unclear. CDR1 and CDR2 from the germline V gene are MNHNS and SASEGT. The CDR3 is 12 amino acids. The V gene lost 1 base and the J gene lost 7 bases, with 7 bases spanning the gap.

The chain combines TRBV5-8 with TRBJ1-6; D remains ambiguous. Germline-derived CDR1 and CDR2 are SGHTS and YDEGEE. V shed 5 bases and J shed 9 bases, with 18 bases lying between them. The CDR3 runs 15 residues. CDR3 loop: CASSPRAQTPSPLHF. The CDR3 coding sequence is TGTGCCAGCAGTCCAAGGGCCCAAACGCCTTCACCCCTCCACTTT.

The chain couples TRBV7-9 to TRBJ2-1; possible D gene TRBD2, 6 bases. Trimming left V 0 bases short and J 3 bases short, with 9 bases between. The CDR3 covers 15 residues. The germline CDR1 and CDR2 sequences are SEHNR and FQNEAQ (reference sequence). CDR3 residues: CASSLAGGNYNEQFF. CDR3 bases: TGTGCCAGCAGCTTAGCGGGAGGTAACTACAATGAGCAGTTCTTC.

This sequence joins TRBV9 and TRBJ2-7; D gene uncertain. With 0 bases removed from V and 1 base from J, the gap between germline ends came to 8 bases. Germline V gene lookup returns CDR1 SGDLS and CDR2 YYNGEE. CDR3 length: 14 amino acids. The CDR3 sequence is CASSVDLGSYEQYF. The CDR3 DNA is TGTGCCAGCAGCGTAGATCTCGGATCCTACGAGCAGTACTTC. The whole variable domain, filled in from reference TRBV9 and TRBJ2-7, reads DSGVTQTPKHLITATGQRVTLRCSPRSGDLSVYWYQQSLDQGLQFLIQYYNGEERAKGNILERFSAQQFPDLHSELNLSSLELGDSALYFCASSVDLGSYEQYFGPGTRLTVT.

This sequence joins TRBV3-1 (or the pseudogene TRBV3-2) and TRBJ2-5, with a tentative D call TRBD2 (5 bases). V was pared by 1 base and J by 6 bases, with 12 bases between. The CDR3 has 14 amino acids. CDR1 and CDR2 from the germline V gene are LGHDT and YNNKEL (reference sequence). The CDR3: CASSQGGFGKTQYF. The CDR3 nucleotides are TGTGCCAGCAGCCAAGGCGGGTTTGGCAAGACCCAGTACTTC.